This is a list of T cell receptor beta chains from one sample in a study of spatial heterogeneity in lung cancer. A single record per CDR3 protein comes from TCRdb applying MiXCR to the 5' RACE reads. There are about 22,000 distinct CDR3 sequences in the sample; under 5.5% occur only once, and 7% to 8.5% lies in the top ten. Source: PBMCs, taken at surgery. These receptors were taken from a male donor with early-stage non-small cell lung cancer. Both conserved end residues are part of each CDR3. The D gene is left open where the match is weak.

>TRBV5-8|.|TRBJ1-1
CASSPFRQLAEAFF
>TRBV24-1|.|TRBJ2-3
CATSDWRQSTDTQYF
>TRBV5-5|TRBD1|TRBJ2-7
CASSLGTGGYEQYF
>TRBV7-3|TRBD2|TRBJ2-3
CASSATSGRTDTQYF
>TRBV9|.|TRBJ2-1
CASSVGGLDEQFF
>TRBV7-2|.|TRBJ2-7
CASSPRGRAVTYEQYF
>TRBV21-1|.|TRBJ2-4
CASSKRRAGGPGKNIQYF
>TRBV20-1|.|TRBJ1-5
CSARWDTDNQPQHF
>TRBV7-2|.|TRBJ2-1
CASSVTRDSSLYNEQFF
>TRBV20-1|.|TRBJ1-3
CSARFSAGSSGNTIYF
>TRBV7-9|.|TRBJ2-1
CASRHLPGLDYNEQFF
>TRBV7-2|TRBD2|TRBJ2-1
CASSITSGRANEQFF
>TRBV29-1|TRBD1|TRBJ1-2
CSVVGAGGSNYGYTF
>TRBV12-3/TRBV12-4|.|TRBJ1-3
CASRGRGGNTIYF
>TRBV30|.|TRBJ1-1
CAYRTTRATTDTEAFF
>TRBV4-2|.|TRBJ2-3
CASSLGWGTDTQYF
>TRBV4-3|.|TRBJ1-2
CASSHSGRGGYGYTF
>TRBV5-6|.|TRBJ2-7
CASSSSAGPRYEQYF
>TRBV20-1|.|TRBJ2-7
CSARIPNYEQYF
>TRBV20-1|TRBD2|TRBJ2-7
CSALGLARGSYEQYF
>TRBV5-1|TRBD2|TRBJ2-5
CASSRTSAQETQYF
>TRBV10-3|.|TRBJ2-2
CAISESGTNTGELFF
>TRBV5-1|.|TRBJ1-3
CASSLDGNSGNTIYF
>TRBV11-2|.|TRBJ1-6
CASSSNDRPLHF
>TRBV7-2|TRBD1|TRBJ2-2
CASNRDRRTTGELFF
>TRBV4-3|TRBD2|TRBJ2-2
CASSQGPGLAAGELFF
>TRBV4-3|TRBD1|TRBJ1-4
CASSRHGTETREKLFF
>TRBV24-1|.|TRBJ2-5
CATSDFADQETQYF
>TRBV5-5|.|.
CASSLVGYNEQYF
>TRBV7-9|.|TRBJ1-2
CASSSQGLANYGYTF
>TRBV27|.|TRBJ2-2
CASSSLVGSNTGELFF
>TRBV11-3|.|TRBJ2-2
CASSLTGKGSGELFF
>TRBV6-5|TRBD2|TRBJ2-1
CASSWGSGSHYNEQFF
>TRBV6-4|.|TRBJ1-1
CASSDSNRPTEAFF
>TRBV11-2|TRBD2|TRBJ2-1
CASSRTSGGTYNEQFF
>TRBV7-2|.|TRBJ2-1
CASSARRGVGASYNEQFF
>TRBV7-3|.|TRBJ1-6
CASSPDGGSSPLHF
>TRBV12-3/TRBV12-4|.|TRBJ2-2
CASRAAGSTGELFF
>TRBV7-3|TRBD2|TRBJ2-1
CASSPGFGLAGDRNEQFF
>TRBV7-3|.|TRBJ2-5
CASSLAGRSETQYF
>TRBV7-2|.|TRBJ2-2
CASSFQGLGELFF